This passage covers 18 T cell receptor beta chains from one sample sequenced in a study of blood T cell repertoires in COVID-19. The protocol was immunoSEQ multiplex PCR, while the TCRdb copy is restricted to in-frame clones and leaves out a portion. The table records roughly 200,000 clones, 75% to 90% of them present only once. The sample was PBMCs or T cells enriched from blood (not recorded which). The receptors derive from a middle-aged man who had recovered from COVID-19.

This clone appeared a single time. Sequence at one end of the junction differs from germline and may be a read error. The chain uses TRBV7-7 and TRBJ2-7; 8 bases agree with TRBD1. The CDR3 runs to 17 residues. Germline V gives CDR1 SSHAT, CDR2 FNYEAQ (reference sequence). In DNA form, the CDR3 reads TGTGCTAGCAGCCCGACATACGCGGACAGGGAGACCTACGAGCAGTACTTC. It translates to CASSPTYADRETYEQYF.

The genes are TRBV9 and TRBJ1-6, with D possibly being TRBD1 (5 bases). The length of the CDR3 is 13 residues. V lost 3 bases to trimming and J lost 8 bases, with 9 bases between them. CDR1 SGDLS and CDR2 YYNGEE come from the germline V gene. CDR3 nucleotides: TGTGCCAGCAGCGCCTGGGGGGATTCACCCCTCCACTTT. Translated: CASSAWGDSPLHF. Combining the CDR3 with reference TRBV9 and TRBJ1-6 gives the whole variable domain DSGVTQTPKHLITATGQRVTLRCSPRSGDLSVYWYQQSLDQGLQFLIQYYNGEERAKGNILERFSAQQFPDLHSELNLSSLELGDSALYFCASSAWGDSPLHFGNGTRLTVT.

The gene calls are TRBV11-3 and TRBJ2-3, with TRBD2 identical over 7 bases. The V gene's germline CDR1 is SGHNT and CDR2 YENEEA. The V and J ends lost 5 bases and 10 bases, in that order; junction bases with no gene match: 15. CDR3 length equals 15 residues. The CDR3 DNA follows: TGTGCCAGCAGCGATTACACCACAGCGGGGTTCTCGCAGTATTTT. Translation gives CASSDYTTAGFSQYF.

The rearrangement links TRBV11-2 to TRBJ1-4, with a weak D call TRBD1 (5 bases). V gave up 0 bases and J gave up 5 bases, with 10 bases separating them. The CDR3 has 15 residues. The germline CDR1 and CDR2 sequences are SGHAT and FQNNGV. The chain's CDR3 is CASSLERTPNEKLFF. In DNA form, the CDR3 reads TGTGCCAGCAGCTTAGAGAGGACACCCAATGAAAAACTGTTTTTT.

This chain uses TRBV6-1 with TRBJ1-6; D remains unclear. V lost 1 base, J lost 11 bases, and 15 bases lay in between. This CDR3 comprises 15 residues. The germline gives CDR1 MNHNS, CDR2 SASEGT. CDR3 amino acids: CASSEDRPVGAPLHF. The CDR3, as DNA: TGTGCCAGCAGTGAAGACAGACCGGTTGGCGCACCCCTCCACTTT.

The chain combines TRBV5-6 with TRBJ2-5; 7 nucleotides match TRBD2. The germline CDR1 and CDR2 sequences are SGHDT and YYEEEE. The V and J ends lost 3 bases and 5 bases, in that order; junction bases with no gene match: 7. The CDR3 spans 14 residues. The CDR3 region is CASSWEGPSETQYF. CDR3 coding DNA: TGTGCCAGCAGCTGGGAGGGGCCCTCTGAGACCCAGTACTTC. The full variable domain, with the rest looked up from reference TRBV5-6 and TRBJ2-5, is DAGVTQSPTHLIKTRGQQVTLRCSPKSGHDTVSWYQQALGQGPQFIFQYYEEEERQRGNFPDRFSGHQFPNYSSELNVNALLLGDSALYLCASSWEGPSETQYFGPGTRLLVL.

Note on this clone: Relative to the germline gene, one junction end is altered; a read error may explain this. J is TRBJ2-2 and V is TRBV6-1, with TRBD1 as a possible D gene (7 bases). Germline V lookup: CDR1 MNHNS, CDR2 SASEGT. The CDR3 has 20 residues. The CDR3 DNA reads TGTGCTAGCAGTGATTCAAATTGGGCCGGCGGGACAGCCAAAACCGGGGAGCTGTTTTTT. It encodes CASSDSNWAGGTAKTGELFF.

The rearrangement links TRBV14 to TRBJ1-2; no firm D call. V lost 1 base to trimming and J lost 6 bases, with 12 bases between them. Per the germline V gene, CDR1 is SGHDN and CDR2 is FVKESK. The CDR3 runs to 14 residues. For the CDR3, the DNA is TGTGCCAGCAGCCAAGTTATCCTCGGAGATGGCTACACCTTC. It codes for CASSQVILGDGYTF. Variable domain in full (rest from reference TRBV14 and TRBJ1-2): EAGVTQFPSHSVIEKGQTVTLRCDPISGHDNLYWYRRVMGKEIKFLLHFVKESKQDESGMPNNRFLAERTGGTYSTLKVQPAELEDSGVYFCASSQVILGDGYTFGSGTRLTVV.

V and J are TRBV19 and TRBJ2-7; 7 nucleotides align to TRBD1. Losses at the gene ends were 1 base for V and 0 bases for J; bases not matched to a gene: 3. The CDR3 runs to 15 residues. Germline CDR1 LNHDA, CDR2 SQIVND (reference sequence). The CDR3 sequence is CASSIAGQPSYEQYF. DNA for the CDR3: TGTGCCAGTAGTATAGCGGGACAGCCCTCCTACGAGCAGTACTTC.

V gene TRBV19 combines with J gene TRBJ2-7; 10 bases are a match to TRBD2. This CDR3 is built from 15 residues. CDR1 is LNHDA, CDR2 SQIVND, per germline (reference sequence). The V and J ends lost 5 bases and 3 bases, in that order; junction bases with no gene match: 7. In nucleotides, the CDR3 is TGTGCCAGTAGTGCCGGCGGGACTAGCGTCTACGAGCAGTACTTC. Translated, it gives CASSAGGTSVYEQYF.

The sample holds a few counts of this clone. This chain links TRBV27 with TRBJ1-1; no reliable D call. Germline loops: CDR1 MNHEY, CDR2 SMNVEV (reference sequence). V was pared by 8 bases and J by 11 bases, with 15 bases between. The CDR3 covers 11 residues. Here the CDR3 DNA reads TGTGCCAGCGTTGGGAATGGGGAGGCTTTCTTT. Translated, it gives CASVGNGEAFF.

The genes are TRBV11-2 and TRBJ1-6; D remains unclear. The CDR3 loop spans 13 amino acids. Trimming cost V 4 bases and J 7 bases, with 8 bases left between them. Germline loops: CDR1 SGHAT, CDR2 FQNNGV. The CDR3 here is CASSSPMNSPLHF. The CDR3 nucleotides read TGTGCCAGCAGCTCCCCAATGAATTCACCCCTCCACTTT.

The CDR3, as DNA: TGTGCCAGCAGCTCTCAGTTCAATCAGCCCCAGCATTTT. It codes for CASSSQFNQPQHF. The chain couples TRBV11-3 to TRBJ1-5; D uncertain. The germline CDR1 and CDR2 sequences are SGHNT and YENEEA. The CDR3 covers 13 residues. V shed 4 bases and J shed 3 bases, with 7 bases lying between them.

The chain couples TRBV10-3 to TRBJ2-2, with TRBD1 matching 9 bases. The V and J ends lost 6 bases and 7 bases, in that order; junction bases with no gene match: 9. Germline V gene data show CDR1 as ENHRY and CDR2 as SYGVKD. The CDR3 is made up of 15 amino acids. The CDR3 region has the DNA TGTGCCATCAGCAGACAGGGGGTGAAGGGCGGGGAGCTGTTTTTT. As protein: CAISRQGVKGGELFF.

This chain connects TRBV19 to TRBJ1-1, with TRBD1 matching 9 bases. CDR1 and CDR2 from the germline V gene are LNHDA and SQIVND (reference sequence). The J segment lost 0 bases and the V segment lost 6 bases, leaving 2 bases of the junction unmatched. This CDR3 is 14 amino acids long. The CDR3, as DNA: TGTGCCAGTAGGGACAGGGGCATGAACACTGAAGCTTTCTTT. It yields the protein CASRDRGMNTEAFF.

This chain links TRBV9 with TRBJ2-5, with D maybe TRBD1 (6 bases). V dropped 2 bases and J dropped 5 bases, with 10 bases sitting between them. Per the germline V gene, CDR1 is SGDLS and CDR2 is YYNGEE. The CDR3 contains 13 residues. CDR3 loop: CASSVTGGETQYF. The CDR3 region has the DNA TGTGCCAGCAGCGTGACAGGCGGGGAGACCCAGTACTTC.

This rearrangement joins TRBV9 to TRBJ1-2; tentatively, D is TRBD1 (6 bases). Germline V gives CDR1 SGDLS, CDR2 YYNGEE. The CDR3 has 15 amino acids. The germline V and J ends were trimmed by 3 bases and 5 bases, with 17 bases remaining between them. The chain's CDR3 is CASSDGPGQVYGYTF. DNA for the CDR3: TGTGCCAGCAGCGACGGACCGGGACAAGTTTATGGCTACACCTTC.

V usage is TRBV28 and J usage is TRBJ1-1; 7 bases agree with TRBD1. The V gene's germline CDR1 is MDHEN and CDR2 SYDVKM. Losses at the gene ends were 4 bases for V and 6 bases for J; bases not matched to a gene: 20. The CDR3 is 18 residues long. The CDR3 DNA sequence: TGTGCCAGCAGTTACCAGATCCACAGGGGTTCGATAATCCCTGAAGCTTTCTTT. Translating it yields CASSYQIHRGSIIPEAFF.